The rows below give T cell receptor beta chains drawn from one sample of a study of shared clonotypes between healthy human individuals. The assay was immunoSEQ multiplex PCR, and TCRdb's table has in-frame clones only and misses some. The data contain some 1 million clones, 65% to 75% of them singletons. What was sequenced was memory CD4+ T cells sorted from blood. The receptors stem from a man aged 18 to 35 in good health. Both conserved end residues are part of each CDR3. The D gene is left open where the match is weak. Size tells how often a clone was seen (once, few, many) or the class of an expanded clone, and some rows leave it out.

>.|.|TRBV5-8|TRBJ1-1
TGTGCCAGCAGCACCGGACCTTGGGGCGGGAACACTGAAGCTTTCTTT
CASSTGPWGGNTEAFF
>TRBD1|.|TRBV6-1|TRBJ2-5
TGTGCCAGCAGTGCACAGGGGGCCGGGGAGACCCAGTACTTC
CASSAQGAGETQYF
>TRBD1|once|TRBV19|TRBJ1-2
TGTGCCAGTAGTATGACAGGGGACTATGGCTACACCTTC
CASSMTGDYGYTF
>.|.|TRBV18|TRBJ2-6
TGTGCCAGCTCACCCATAACGGTCGGATCTGGGGCCAACGTCCTGACTTTC
CASSPITVGSGANVLTF
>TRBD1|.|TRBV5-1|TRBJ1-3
TGCGCCAGCAGCTTGGGTGCAGGGACAGGGGGAAACACCATATATTTT
CASSLGAGTGGNTIYF
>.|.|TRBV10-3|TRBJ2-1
TGTGCCATCAGTGAGTCGATGGGTGAGCAGTTCTTC
CAISESMGEQFF
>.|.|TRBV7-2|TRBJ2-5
TGTGCCAGCAGCTTAGTTAGTTCGGGGCTTGAGACCCAGTACTTC
CASSLVSSGLETQYF
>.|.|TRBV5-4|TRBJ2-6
TGTGCCAGCAGCTCCTCAGGGTCTGGGGCCAACGTCCTGACTTTC
CASSSSGSGANVLTF
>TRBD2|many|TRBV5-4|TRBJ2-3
TGTGCCAGCAGCTTGGTTCCCGGACGCGGGGGGACCACAGATACGCAGTATTTT
CASSLVPGRGGTTDTQYF
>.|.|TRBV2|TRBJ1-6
TGTGCCAGCAGATGGATGGACCATAATTCACCCCTCCACTTT
CASRWMDHNSPLHF
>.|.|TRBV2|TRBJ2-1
TGTGCCAGCAGTGAGTTCGGCTACAATGAGCAGTTCTTC
CASSEFGYNEQFF
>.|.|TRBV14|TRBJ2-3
TGTGCCAGCAGCGCACCGGGGCTCTCCCATACGCAGTATTTT
CASSAPGLSHTQYF
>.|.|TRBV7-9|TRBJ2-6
TGTGCCAGCAGCTTAGGACGAACGCTATTCTCTGGGGCCAACGTCCTGACTTTC
CASSLGRTLFSGANVLTF
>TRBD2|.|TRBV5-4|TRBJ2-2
TGTGCCAGCAGCTTGGGAGCGGGGGGGATCACCGGGGAGCTGTTTTTT
CASSLGAGGITGELFF
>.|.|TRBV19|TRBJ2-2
TGTGCCAGTTTCAGCCCGGCGCCCACCGGGGAGCTGTTTTTT
CASFSPAPTGELFF
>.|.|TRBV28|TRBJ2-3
TGTGCCAGCAGTCCAGGGGGGACAGATACGCAGTATTTT
CASSPGGTDTQYF
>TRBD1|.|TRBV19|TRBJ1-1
TGTGCCAGTAGGGACAGGGGGCAGCGCACTGAAGCTTTCTTT
CASRDRGQRTEAFF
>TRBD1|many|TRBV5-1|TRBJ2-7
TGCGCCAGCAGCTTGGATTTGACAGGGTGGGAGCAGTACTTC
CASSLDLTGWEQYF
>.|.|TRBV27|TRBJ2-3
TGTGCCAGCAGGCCGGCCGGAGGGGGAGACGCAGATACGCAGTATTTT
CASRPAGGGDADTQYF
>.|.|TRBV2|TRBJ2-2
TGTGCCAGCAGTCCATTCGGGGGAGAAATAACCGGGGAGCTGTTTTTT
CASSPFGGEITGELFF
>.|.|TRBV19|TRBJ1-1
TGTGCCAGTGACGGGGGCAGACTGAACACTGAAGCTTTCTTT
CASDGGRLNTEAFF
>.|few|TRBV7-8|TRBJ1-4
TGTGCCAGCAGCCTAGACGGGGGAAAACTGTTTTTT
CASSLDGGKLFF
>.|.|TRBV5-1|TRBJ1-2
TGCGCCAGCGGCGAAGCCCATGGCTACACCTTC
CASGEAHGYTF
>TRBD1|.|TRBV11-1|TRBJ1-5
TGTGCCAGCAGCTTCAAGGGACAGGGGGCCCCGCGCGGCAATCAGCCCCAGCATTTT
CASSFKGQGAPRGNQPQHF
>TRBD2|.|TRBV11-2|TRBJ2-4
TGTGCCAGCAGCATCCCGGGGGGAAACATTCAGTACTTC
CASSIPGGNIQYF
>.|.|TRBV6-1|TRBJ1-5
TGTGCCAGCAGGGAACTACAGGGTCAGCCCCAGCATTTT
CASRELQGQPQHF
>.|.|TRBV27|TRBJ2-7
TGTGCCAGCAGTCCCGGGACGGTTTCCTACGAGCAGTACTTC
CASSPGTVSYEQYF
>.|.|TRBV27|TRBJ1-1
TGTGCCAGCAGTTTATCGTATCTGTCGAACACTGAAGCTTTCTTT
CASSLSYLSNTEAFF
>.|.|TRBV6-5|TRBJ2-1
TGTGCCAGCAGTTACTCTACAGGGTGGAGGAATGAGCAGTTCTTC
CASSYSTGWRNEQFF
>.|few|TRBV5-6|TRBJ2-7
TGTGCCAGCAGCTTGCAGGGGACCTACGAGCAGTACTTC
CASSLQGTYEQYF
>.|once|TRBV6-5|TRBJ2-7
TGTGCCAGCCGCCGGGCCGGGGTTCCCTACGAGCAGTACTTC
CASRRAGVPYEQYF
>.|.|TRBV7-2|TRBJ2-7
TGTGCCAGCAGCACAGGATCCCGGGACCCGGGGGAGCAGTACTTC
CASSTGSRDPGEQYF
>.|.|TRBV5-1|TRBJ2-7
TGCGCCAGCAGCCTTTACTCCGGGACGTTAACCTACGAGCAGTACTTC
CASSLYSGTLTYEQYF
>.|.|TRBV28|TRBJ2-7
TGTGCCAGCAGAAAACGCTACGAGCAGTACTTC
CASRKRYEQYF
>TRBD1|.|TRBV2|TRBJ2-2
TGTGCCAGCAGCTGGACAGGGGGAACCGGGGAGCTGTTTTTT
CASSWTGGTGELFF
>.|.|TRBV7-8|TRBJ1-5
TGTGCCAGCACCATAAATAAGGGTTTCGATCAGCCCCAGCATTTT
CASTINKGFDQPQHF
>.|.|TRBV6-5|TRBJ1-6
TGTGCCAGCAGTCGATCAGGGGTGAATTCACCCCTCCACTTT
CASSRSGVNSPLHF
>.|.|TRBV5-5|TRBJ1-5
TGTGCCAGCAGCTTGGACCCGGGGTCCCCTCAGCCCCAGCATTTT
CASSLDPGSPQPQHF
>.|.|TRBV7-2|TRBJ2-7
TGTGCCAGCAGCTTATCCCAGGGGCCCTACGAGCAGTACTTC
CASSLSQGPYEQYF
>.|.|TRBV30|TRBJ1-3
TGTGCCTGGAGTGTACTTTTTTCGGTAAACTCTGGAAACACCATATATTTT
CAWSVLFSVNSGNTIYF
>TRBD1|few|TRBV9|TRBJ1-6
TGTGCCAGCAGCGCACGACAGGGGGCTAATTCACCCCTCCACTTT
CASSARQGANSPLHF
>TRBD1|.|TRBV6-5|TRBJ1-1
TGTGCCAGCAGCCACCCTGACAGGGCTACTGAAGCTTTCTTT
CASSHPDRATEAFF
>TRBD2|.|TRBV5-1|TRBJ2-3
TGCGCCAGCAGCTTTTCTAGCGGGGGATCTACAGATACGCAGTATTTT
CASSFSSGGSTDTQYF
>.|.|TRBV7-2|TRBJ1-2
TGTGCCAGCAGCCGATCTTACGGGAGGGACTATGGCTACACCTTC
CASSRSYGRDYGYTF
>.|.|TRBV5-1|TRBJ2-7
TGCGCCAGCAGCTTGGCGGTTCGGGCCTACGAGCAGTACTTC
CASSLAVRAYEQYF
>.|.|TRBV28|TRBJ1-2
TGTGCCAGCAGTTTAATCGGACAGAGCTATGGCTACACCTTC
CASSLIGQSYGYTF
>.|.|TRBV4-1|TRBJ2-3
TGCGCCAGCAGCCACTCCCCCTCCTCCTCAGATACGCAGTATTTT
CASSHSPSSSDTQYF
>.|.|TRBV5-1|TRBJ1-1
TGCGCCAGCAGCTTGGGATCATTAGTTGAAGCTTTCTTT
CASSLGSLVEAFF
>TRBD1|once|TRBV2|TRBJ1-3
TGTGCCAGCAGCGGGACAGGGTTCGGAAACACCATATATTTT
CASSGTGFGNTIYF